Listed here are 21 T cell receptor beta chains from one sample, sequenced in a study of molecular identifiers for immune sequencing clone quantification. MiXCR, run by TCRdb on the PCR reads, gives a single entry per CDR3 protein. In the table there are about 510,000 distinct CDR3 sequences, about a fifth of which are singletons. Sample: naive CD8+ T cells from blood, with Jurkat cell RNA spiked in. Subset reported: FACS-sorted CD8+CD4-CCR7+CD45RA+ naive T cells. Source of these receptors: a human donor in good health. Some libraries in this study had Jurkat cell RNA spiked in.

In regard to this clonotype: At one boundary the junction diverges from the germline segment, which might be a read error. The gene calls are TRBV6-2 or TRBV6-3 and TRBJ1-5; the match to TRBD1 covers 7 bases. The germline V gene has CDR1 MNHEY and CDR2 SVGEGT. The CDR3 covers 18 residues. CDR3 protein: CASSQNRDSPYSNQPRHF. CDR3 nucleotides: TGTGCCAGCAGTCAGAACCGGGACAGCCCTTATAGCAATCAGCCCCGGCATTTT.

Regarding this clonotype: A read error may account for a junction end that differs from germline. This chain joins TRBV4-3 and TRBJ1-4; a possible D gene is TRBD1 (6 bases). This CDR3 has 16 residues. CDR1 and CDR2 (germline): LGHNA, YSLEER. In DNA form, the CDR3 reads TGCGCCAGCAGCCAAGTTTGGCGAGGGGGGGGTGAAAAACTGTCTTTT. As protein: CASSQVWRGGGEKLSF.

This clonotype was observed many times. The chain recombines TRBV12-3 or TRBV12-4 with TRBJ2-3; 9 bases map to TRBD1. V was pared by 5 bases and J by 0 bases, with 6 bases of the junction left unmatched. This CDR3 is built from 16 residues. The CDR3 spells CASSARTGASTDTQYF. DNA for the CDR3: TGTGCCAGCAGTGCCCGGACAGGGGCTAGCACAGATACGCAGTATTTT.

This clonotype appeared a few times. The gene calls are TRBV28 and TRBJ2-6; D assignment may be TRBD1 or TRBD2 (6 bases each). V was pared by 6 bases and J by 3 bases, with 15 bases between. The germline V gene encodes CDR1 MDHEN and CDR2 SYDVKM. The CDR3 totals 16 residues. The CDR3 coding sequence is TGTGCCAGCAGCACCAGAGGGGGAGGTGGGGCCAACGTCCTGACTTTC. Residues: CASSTRGGGGANVLTF.

The chain employs TRBV11-2 and TRBJ2-3; D may be TRBD2 (5 bases). CDR1 is SGHAT and CDR2 is FQNNGV in the germline V gene. The CDR3 has 15 amino acids. With 1 base removed from V and 4 bases from J, the gap between germline ends came to 12 bases. CDR3 sequence (DNA): TGTGCCAGCAGCTTAGGAGGGTCACATGCAGATACGCAGTATTTT. Amino acid sequence: CASSLGGSHADTQYF.

The table lists this clonotype with many counts. The chain uses TRBV29-1 and TRBJ1-2; no definite D call. Germline CDR1 and CDR2: SQVTM and ANQGSEA. The CDR3 has 14 residues. The ends were cut back, 3 bases at V and 4 bases at J, with 15 bases in the middle. CDR3 residues: CSVDFRGSPYGYTF. CDR3 nucleotides: TGCAGCGTTGATTTCCGGGGTTCCCCCTATGGCTACACCTTC.

This clonotype has only one observation. This may arise from a read error, as a much more abundant clone is one base away. As DNA, the CDR3 is TGTGCCGGCAGTTCCGGGGGGAACTGGGCCTACGAGCAGTACTTC. Translation: CAGSSGGNWAYEQYF. The gene calls are TRBV6-5 and TRBJ2-7, with TRBD2 matching over 7 bases. Germline loops: CDR1 MNHEY, CDR2 SVGAGI. The CDR3 consists of 15 residues.

The chain carries TRBV20-1 and TRBJ2-4; TRBD2 matches at 8 bases. V shed 3 bases, J shed 0 bases, and the junction held 7 bases outside the gene matches. The CDR3 totals 16 residues. From germline, CDR1 is DFQATT and CDR2 SNEGSKA (reference sequence). CDR3: CSARGAGELAKNIQYF. CDR3 nucleotide sequence: TGCAGTGCTAGGGGAGCGGGGGAGCTAGCCAAAAACATTCAGTACTTC.

In its sample, this clonotype was seen once. The V and J genes are TRBV7-3 and TRBJ2-3, with D possibly TRBD2 on 7 matching bases. CDR3 length equals 13 residues. Germline V gives CDR1 SGHTA, CDR2 FQGTGA. Between the trimmed V and J ends, which lost 4 bases and 8 bases, there was a span of 13 bases. The CDR3 DNA follows: TGTGCCAGCAGCTCGCACAGGGAGGGTACGCAGTATTTT. It encodes CASSSHREGTQYF. The full variable domain, its missing parts supplied by reference TRBV7-3 and TRBJ2-3, is GAGVSQTPSNKVTEKGKYVELRCDPISGHTALYWYRQSLGQGPEFLIYFQGTGAADDSGLPNDRFFAVRPEGSVSTLKIQRTERGDSAVYLCASSSHREGTQYFGPGTRLTVL.

The chain joins TRBV29-1 to TRBJ2-1; D perhaps matches TRBD1 (5 bases). The V end was cut by 2 bases, the J end by 12 bases, with 14 bases between. Germline V gene sequence: CDR1 SQVTM, CDR2 ANQGSEA. This CDR3 is built from 12 residues. The CDR3 coding sequence is TGCAGCGTTGAACAGGGCAAGTTGGGGCAGTTCTTC. Encoded protein: CSVEQGKLGQFF.

As to this clonotype: A much more abundant neighbour one base away suggests this may be a read error. The rearrangement uses TRBV6-5 and TRBJ1-2; D remains ambiguous. The germline V gene encodes CDR1 MNHEY and CDR2 SVGAGI. This CDR3 contains 14 residues. Trimming took off 8 bases at V and 0 bases at J, with 13 bases between the two ends. The CDR3 DNA is TGTGCCAGCGGTCCGACCGGAGCTAACTATGGCTACACCTTC. It encodes CASGPTGANYGYTF.

This clonotype was counted at least ten times. The CDR3 nucleotides are TGCAGTGCTAGAGCTGGGCCCCCATTACTCTCTGGAAACACCATATATTTT. The encoded protein is CSARAGPPLLSGNTIYF. The chain is built from TRBV20-1 and TRBJ1-3; D ambiguous. Germline V gene data show CDR1 as DFQATT and CDR2 as SNEGSKA (reference sequence). This CDR3 is 17 amino acids long. With 1 base removed from V and 0 bases from J, the gap between germline ends came to 16 bases.

This rearrangement joins TRBV9 to TRBJ2-1; 9 nucleotides match TRBD1. The CDR3 spans 18 residues. The V gene end was trimmed by 3 bases and the J gene end by 6 bases; junction bases not matched to a gene: 16. Germline-derived CDR1 and CDR2 are SGDLS and YYNGEE. The CDR3 nucleotides are TGTGCCAGCAGCGAGCGTCCAGGCGACAGGGGGTATGGCAATGAGCAGTTCTTC. Protein product: CASSERPGDRGYGNEQFF.

In this sample, this clonotype turned up many times. This chain connects TRBV20-1 to TRBJ2-7; 11 nucleotides match TRBD1. J lost 2 bases, V lost 2 bases, and 8 bases had no gene match. In germline, CDR1 is DFQATT, CDR2 SNEGSKA (reference sequence). This CDR3 comprises 16 residues. The CDR3 loop reads CSARSGTGGETYEQYF. CDR3 nucleotide sequence: TGCAGTGCTAGATCAGGGACAGGGGGTGAAACCTACGAGCAGTACTTC.

Concerning this clonotype itself: A much larger clonotype is one base distant, so this may be a read error. V is TRBV24-1 and J is TRBJ2-2; D is ambiguous. From germline, CDR1 is KGHDR and CDR2 SFDVKD. The CDR3 runs 15 residues. Trimming left V 1 base short and J 2 bases short, with 7 bases between. The CDR3 nucleotides are TGTGCCACCAGTGATTTACCTCTTAACACCGGGGAGCTGTTTTTT. As protein: CATSDLPLNTGELFF.

V usage is TRBV7-8 and J usage is TRBJ2-1; 9 bases map to TRBD2. J gave up 6 bases and V 4 bases, and 7 bases lay outside the gene matches. Germline CDR1 reads SGHVS; CDR2 reads FQNEAQ. CDR3 length: 15 amino acids. Written as DNA, the CDR3 is TGTGCCAGCAGCTGGAGCGGGGGGACGGTCAATGAGCAGTTCTTC. Translating it yields CASSWSGGTVNEQFF.

This clonotype showed up just a few times. This chain uses TRBV6-5 with TRBJ2-1, with TRBD2 matching 11 bases. This CDR3 contains 18 residues. The V segment lost 0 bases and the J segment 2 bases; nucleotides outside the gene matches: 6. The V gene's germline CDR1 is MNHEY and CDR2 SVGAGI. The chain's CDR3 is CASSYSLSGGVTYNEQFF. The DNA for the CDR3 is TGTGCCAGCAGTTACTCACTTAGCGGGGGGGTAACCTACAATGAGCAGTTCTTC.

In this sample, this clonotype turned up a few times. This chain uses TRBV11-2 with TRBJ2-7; D possibly matches TRBD1 or TRBD2 (6 bases each). The CDR3 runs to 15 residues. The ends were cut back, 1 base at V and 6 bases at J, with 16 bases in the middle. CDR1 and CDR2 from the germline V gene are SGHAT and FQNNGV. CDR3 nucleotide sequence: TGTGCCAGCAGCTTAGGGGGGGCCCCGGGGACCGAGCAGTACTTC. This gives the protein CASSLGGAPGTEQYF.

Ten or more counts support this clonotype. The J gene is TRBJ1-1, the V gene TRBV30, with D uncertain. The CDR3 totals 13 residues. Trimming pared 0 bases from V and 4 bases from J, leaving 9 bases between. The germline V gene encodes CDR1 GTSNPN and CDR2 SVGIG (reference sequence). Here the CDR3 reads CAWSVTGPTEAFF. In nucleotides, the CDR3 is TGTGCCTGGAGTGTAACCGGGCCCACTGAAGCTTTCTTT. Combining the CDR3 with reference TRBV30 and TRBJ1-1 gives the whole variable domain SQTIHQWPATLVQPVGSPLSLECTVEGTSNPNLYWYRQAAGRGLQLLFYSVGIGQISSEVPQNLSASRPQDRQFILSSKKLLLSDSGFYLCAWSVTGPTEAFFGQGTRLTVV.

With respect to this clonotype: The junction differs from germline at one of its ends, possibly a read error. J is TRBJ2-3 and V is TRBV19; D not resolved. The CDR3 spans 18 residues. Germline loops: CDR1 LNHDA, CDR2 SQIVND (reference sequence). The DNA of the CDR3 is TGTGCCAGTAGTATAGATCCCTCGTGGCGCCTCGGCACCGATACGCAGTATTTT. This gives the protein CASSIDPSWRLGTDTQYF.

Ten or more counts support this clonotype. The J gene is TRBJ1-1, the V gene TRBV27; no definite D call. The V and J ends lost 8 bases and 1 base respectively, with 11 bases between them. The CDR3 consists of 13 residues. The germline V gene encodes CDR1 MNHEY and CDR2 SMNVEV (reference sequence). The CDR3 region has the DNA TGTGCCAGCTCCTACCAGGCGAACACTGAAGCTTTCTTT. Translation: CASSYQANTEAFF.